This TCR beta chain appears in the sequencing data of a study of blood T cell repertoires in COVID-19. Profiled with immunoSEQ multiplex PCR; TCRdb holds only in-frame clones, not every one. The data contain approximately 290,000 clones, roughly 85% of them seen just once; the ten biggest clones take up 4% to 4.5%. CDR1 and CDR2 (germline): LGHDT, YNNKEL (reference sequence). V shed 1 base and J shed 4 bases, with 11 bases lying between them. CDR3 size: 14 residues. The V and J genes are TRBV3-1 (or the pseudogene TRBV3-2) and TRBJ2-7, with D unclear. The source of this sequence is a woman between 25 and 40 years old who had recovered from COVID-19. The material sequenced was PBMCs or T cells enriched from blood (not recorded which). The chain's CDR3 is CASSQVSRSYEQYF. The DNA for the CDR3 is TGTGCCAGCAGCCAAGTTAGTCGGAGTTACGAGCAGTACTTC.